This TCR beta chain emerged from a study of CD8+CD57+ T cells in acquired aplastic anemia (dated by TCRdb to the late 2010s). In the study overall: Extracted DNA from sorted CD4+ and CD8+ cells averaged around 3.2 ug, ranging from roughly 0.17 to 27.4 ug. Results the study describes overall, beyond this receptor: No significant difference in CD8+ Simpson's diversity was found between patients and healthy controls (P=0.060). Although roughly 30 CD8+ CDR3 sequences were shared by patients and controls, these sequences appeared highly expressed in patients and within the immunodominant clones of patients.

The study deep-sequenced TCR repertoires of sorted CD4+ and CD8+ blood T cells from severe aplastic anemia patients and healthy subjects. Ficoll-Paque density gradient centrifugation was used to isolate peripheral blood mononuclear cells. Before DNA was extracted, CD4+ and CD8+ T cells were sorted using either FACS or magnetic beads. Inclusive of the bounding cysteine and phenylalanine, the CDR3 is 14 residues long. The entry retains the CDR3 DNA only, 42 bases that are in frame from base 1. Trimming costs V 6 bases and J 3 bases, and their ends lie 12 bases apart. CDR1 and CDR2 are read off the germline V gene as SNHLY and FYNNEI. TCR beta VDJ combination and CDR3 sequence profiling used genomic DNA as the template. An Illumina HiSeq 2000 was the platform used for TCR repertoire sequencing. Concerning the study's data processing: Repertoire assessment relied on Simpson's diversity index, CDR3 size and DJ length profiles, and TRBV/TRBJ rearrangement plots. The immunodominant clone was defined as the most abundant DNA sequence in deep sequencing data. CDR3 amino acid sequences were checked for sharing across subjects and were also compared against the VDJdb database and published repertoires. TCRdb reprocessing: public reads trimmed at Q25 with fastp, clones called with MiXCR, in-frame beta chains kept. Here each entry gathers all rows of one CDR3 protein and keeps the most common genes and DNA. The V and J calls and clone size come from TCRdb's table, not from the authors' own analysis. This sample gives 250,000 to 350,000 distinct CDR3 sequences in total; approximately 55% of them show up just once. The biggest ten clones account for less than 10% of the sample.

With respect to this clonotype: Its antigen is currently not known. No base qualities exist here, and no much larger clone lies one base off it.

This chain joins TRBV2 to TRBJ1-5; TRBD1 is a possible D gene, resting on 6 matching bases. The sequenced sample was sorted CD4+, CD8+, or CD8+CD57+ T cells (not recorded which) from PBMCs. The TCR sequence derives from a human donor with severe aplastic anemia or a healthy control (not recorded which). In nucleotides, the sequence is TGTGCCAGCAGAAGGGACAACAACAATCAGCCCCAGCATTTT. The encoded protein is CASRRDNNNQPQHF.